There are a few counts of the clone carrying this TCR beta chain. Its antigen is still unknown. V lost 3 bases and J 7 bases, leaving 19 bases between the germline ends. Germline loops: CDR1 KGHSH, CDR2 LQKENI. CDR3 length equals 16 residues. Repertoires were generated with immunoSEQ multiplex PCR, while TCRdb's copy carries only in-frame clones and drops some. Counted here are around 78,000 clones, around four fifths occurring once; the ten biggest clones make up 3.5%. This sample is drawn from a study of early stage breast cancer tumors. Turning to the study itself: The ER+/PR+/HER2- tumors included fewer than 10 ductal and a few lobular carcinomas. Average read coverage per sample was roughly 9.3-fold. Regarding the study as a whole: Compared with adjacent normal breast tissue, tumors showed around 2.7-fold greater T cell density and higher clonality. Comparing each tissue with blood distinguished tumor from normal in most of the 16 patients.

The sample was blood. V and J are TRBV18 and TRBJ1-3, with unresolved D. The source is a person aged 55 to 75 with breast cancer. The CDR3 sequence is CASSPPGSASLNTIYF. The CDR3 coding sequence is TGTGCCAGCTCACCCCCCGGGTCAGCCTCGCTGAACACCATATATTTT.